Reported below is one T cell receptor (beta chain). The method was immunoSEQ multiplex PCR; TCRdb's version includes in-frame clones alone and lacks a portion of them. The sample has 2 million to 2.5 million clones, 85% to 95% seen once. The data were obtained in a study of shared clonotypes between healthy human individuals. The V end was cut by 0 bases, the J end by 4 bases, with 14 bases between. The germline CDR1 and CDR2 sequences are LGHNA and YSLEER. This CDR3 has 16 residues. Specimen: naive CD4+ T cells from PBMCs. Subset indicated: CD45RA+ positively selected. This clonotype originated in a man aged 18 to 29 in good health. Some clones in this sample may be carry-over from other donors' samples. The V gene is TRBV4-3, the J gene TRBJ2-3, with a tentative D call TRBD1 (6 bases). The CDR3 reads CASSQDRTGRADTQYF. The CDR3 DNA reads TGCGCCAGCAGCCAAGATAGAACAGGGCGAGCAGATACGCAGTATTTT.